This T cell receptor (beta chain) comes out of a study of early T cells in non-severe SARS-CoV-2 infection. Study-level information: Whole-blood bulk RNA, unsorted, was sequenced, and chains were unpaired.

V was trimmed by 3 bases and J by 4 bases, leaving 9 bases between them. This CDR3 is built from 13 residues. Individual cDNA molecules each received unique molecular identifiers attached to them. From the 5' RACE reads, TCRdb called clonotypes with MiXCR, one entry per CDR3 protein. The profile shows about 60,000 distinct CDR3 sequences, roughly 13% of them singletons. Sequenced: whole blood. The TCR originated in an adult who was a healthcare worker with PCR-confirmed SARS-CoV-2 infection or an uninfected control (not recorded which). The chain employs TRBV12-3 or TRBV12-4 and TRBJ2-5; D is unresolved. CDR3 bases: TGTGCCAGCAGTTTGTTAAGGGCAGAGACCCAGTACTTC. It translates to CASSLLRAETQYF.